These T cell receptor beta chains were read from a single sample in a study of T cell responses to AZD1222 COVID-19 vaccine. Here immunoSEQ multiplex PCR was the method, and the copy in TCRdb shows in-frame clones only, minus some. The sample gives 110,000 or so clones, around 87% of which show up once; roughly 4.4% is in the top ten. Here the sequenced sample was peripheral blood, taken 28 days after the second AZD1222 dose. Receptors originate from an adult who received the AZD1222 COVID-19 vaccine. Each CDR3 is given with its conserved first and last residue. The order of the fields is CDR3 length, D gene, J gene, clone size, V gene, CDR3 DNA, CDR3 protein. A D gene is named only where the DNA matches it firmly. The size field is filled for only some rows; it gives once, few, many or a size class.

>16|.|TRBJ1-2|once|TRBV2
TGTGCCAGCAGTGGGGAAGGGGCGTTTTCTAACTATGGCTACACCTTC
CASSGEGAFSNYGYTF
>15|.|TRBJ1-2|.|TRBV4-2
TGTGCCAGCAGCCAAGTTGACGGAGGAAACTATGGCTACACCTTC
CASSQVDGGNYGYTF
>14|TRBD2|TRBJ2-2|few|TRBV5-1
TGCGCCAGCCGCGAGGGAGGGCTCGCCGGGGAGCTGTTTTTT
CASREGGLAGELFF
>15|.|TRBJ2-7|.|TRBV5-5
TGTGCCAGCAGCCACCCGTGGGCGGGAAGGTACGAGCAGTACTTC
CASSHPWAGRYEQYF
>14|.|TRBJ2-2|.|TRBV30
TGTGCCTGGAGTGTACGACTATACACCGGGGAGCTGTTTTTT
CAWSVRLYTGELFF
>15|TRBD1|TRBJ1-1|once|TRBV14
TGTGCCAGCAGCCTCCGAAGAGGGACAGGGGGCGAAGCTTTCTTT
CASSLRRGTGGEAFF
>13|.|TRBJ2-7|.|TRBV6-5
TGTGCCAGCAGTATAGGGGCCACCTACGAGCAGTACTTC
CASSIGATYEQYF
>16|TRBD2|TRBJ2-7|.|TRBV7-6
TGTGCCAGCAGCCTTCTAGCGGGAGGGCCGTCGTACGAGCAGTACTTC
CASSLLAGGPSYEQYF
>17|TRBD1|TRBJ2-3|.|TRBV11-3
TGTGCCAGCAGCCCAGGGACAGCCCAGAGGGGCACAGATACGCAGTATTTT
CASSPGTAQRGTDTQYF
>14|TRBD1|TRBJ1-2|.|TRBV25-1
TGTGCCAGCAGTCCTTACAGGGGTTACTATGGCTACACCTTC
CASSPYRGYYGYTF
>14|.|TRBJ2-7|.|TRBV6-1
TGTGCCAGCAGTGAAAATGAGGAGGGGAATGGGCAGTACTTC
CASSENEEGNGQYF
>11|.|TRBJ1-6|.|TRBV19
TGTGCCAGTGGTAACGGTGGCTGGCTCCACTTT
CASGNGGWLHF
>13|.|TRBJ2-5|.|TRBV19
TGTGCCAGTAGTATGCTGGGGGGAGAGACCCAGTACTTC
CASSMLGGETQYF
>14|.|TRBJ1-2|.|TRBV6-5
TGTGCCAGCAGTAAACTGGACGGCTCGTTTGGCTACACCTTC
CASSKLDGSFGYTF
>13|.|TRBJ1-5|.|TRBV5-8
TGTGCCAGCAGACCCGGGGCAGGGTGGCCCCAGCATTTT
CASRPGAGWPQHF
>12|.|TRBJ1-2|.|TRBV30
TGTGCCCGGACGGTAGCTAACTATGGCTACACCTTC
CARTVANYGYTF
>15|.|TRBJ2-2|.|TRBV21-1
TGTGCCAGCAGCGCACCGGGACAGTCGCACCGGGGAGCTGTTTTT
CASSAPGQSHRGAVF
>18|.|TRBJ2-2|few|TRBV18
TGTGCCAGCTCACCACCGAGGGGCTTCTCCACGAACACCGGGGAGCTGTTTTTT
CASSPPRGFSTNTGELFF
>16|.|TRBJ1-3|.|TRBV4-3
TGCGCCAGCAGCCAAGAAATAACGAGCTCTGGAAACACCATATATTTT
CASSQEITSSGNTIYF
>13|.|TRBJ2-7|.|TRBV6-2/TRBV6-3
TGTGCCAGCAGTTACCCCGGGGAGGCCGAGCAGTACTTC
CASSYPGEAEQYF
>14|.|TRBJ1-1|.|TRBV2
TGTGCCAGCGGTCACCGACCTAGCCGCGGGGAAGCTTTCTTT
CASGHRPSRGEAFF
>14|.|TRBJ1-6|.|TRBV6-2/TRBV6-3
TGTGCCAGCAGTTACGGACAGTATAATTCACCCCTCCACTTT
CASSYGQYNSPLHF
>14|TRBD2|TRBJ2-3|.|TRBV5-4
TGTGCCAGCAGCTCACGGACTAGCGGGGATACGCAGTATTTT
CASSSRTSGDTQYF
>14|.|TRBJ1-2|.|TRBV18
TGTGCCAGCTCACAGGACAGTGTTAACTATGGCTACACCTTC
CASSQDSVNYGYTF